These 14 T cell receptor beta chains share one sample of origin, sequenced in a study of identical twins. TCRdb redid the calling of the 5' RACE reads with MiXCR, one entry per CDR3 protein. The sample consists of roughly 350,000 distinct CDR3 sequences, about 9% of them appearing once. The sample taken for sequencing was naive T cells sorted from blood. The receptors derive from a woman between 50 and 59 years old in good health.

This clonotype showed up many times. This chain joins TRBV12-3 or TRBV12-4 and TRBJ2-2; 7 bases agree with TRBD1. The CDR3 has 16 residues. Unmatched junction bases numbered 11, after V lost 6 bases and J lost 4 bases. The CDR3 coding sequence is TGTGCCAGCAGCCTGAGAGGGGGCGCAGGCACCGGGGAGCTGTTTTTT. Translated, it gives CASSLRGGAGTGELFF.

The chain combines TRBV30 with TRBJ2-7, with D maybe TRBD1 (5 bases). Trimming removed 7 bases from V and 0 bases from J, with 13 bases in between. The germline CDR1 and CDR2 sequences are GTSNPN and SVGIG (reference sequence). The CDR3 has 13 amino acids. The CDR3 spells CASGGALSYEQYF. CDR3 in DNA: TGTGCCTCCGGTGGGGCCCTCTCCTACGAGCAGTACTTC.

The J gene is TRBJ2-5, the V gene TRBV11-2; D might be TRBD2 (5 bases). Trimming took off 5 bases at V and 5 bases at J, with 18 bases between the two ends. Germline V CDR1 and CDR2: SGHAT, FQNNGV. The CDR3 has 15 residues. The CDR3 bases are TGTGCCAGCAGCGCCCGAAACGAGGGCCGGGAGACCCAGTACTTC. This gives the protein CASSARNEGRETQYF.

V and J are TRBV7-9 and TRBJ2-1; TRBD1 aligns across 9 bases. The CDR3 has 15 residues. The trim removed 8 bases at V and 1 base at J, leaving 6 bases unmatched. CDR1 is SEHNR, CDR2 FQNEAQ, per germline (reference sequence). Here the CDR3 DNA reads TGTGCCAGCGTCCTCGGGACAGGGTCCTACAATGAGCAGTTCTTC. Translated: CASVLGTGSYNEQFF.

CDR3 nucleotides: TGTGCCAGCAGGAAAGACAACGGGCCCCAGCATTTT. Its protein is CASRKDNGPQHF. The chain links TRBV12-3 or TRBV12-4 to TRBJ1-5; D unclear. The CDR3 extends over 12 amino acids. V was cut by 6 bases and J by 9 bases, with 12 bases left in between.

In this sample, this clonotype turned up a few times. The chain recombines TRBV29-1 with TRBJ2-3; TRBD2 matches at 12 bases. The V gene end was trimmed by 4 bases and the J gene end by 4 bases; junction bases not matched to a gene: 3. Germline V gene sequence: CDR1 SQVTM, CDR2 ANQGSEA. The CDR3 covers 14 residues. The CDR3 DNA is TGCAGCGTTGTTCTAGCGGGAGGGTCAGATACGCAGTATTTT. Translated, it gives CSVVLAGGSDTQYF.

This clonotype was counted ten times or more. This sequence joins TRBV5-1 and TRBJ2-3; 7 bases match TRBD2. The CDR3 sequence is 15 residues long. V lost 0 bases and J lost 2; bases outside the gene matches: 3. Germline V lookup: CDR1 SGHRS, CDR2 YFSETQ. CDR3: CASSLAGGFTDTQYF. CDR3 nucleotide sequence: TGCGCCAGCAGCTTGGCGGGGGGATTCACAGATACGCAGTATTTT.

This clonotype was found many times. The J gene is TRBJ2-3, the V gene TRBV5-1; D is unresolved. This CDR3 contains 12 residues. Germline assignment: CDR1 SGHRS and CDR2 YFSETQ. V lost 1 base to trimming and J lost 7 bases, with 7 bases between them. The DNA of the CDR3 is TGCGCCAGCAGCTTGCCCGGTCATACGCAGTATTTT. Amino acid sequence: CASSLPGHTQYF.

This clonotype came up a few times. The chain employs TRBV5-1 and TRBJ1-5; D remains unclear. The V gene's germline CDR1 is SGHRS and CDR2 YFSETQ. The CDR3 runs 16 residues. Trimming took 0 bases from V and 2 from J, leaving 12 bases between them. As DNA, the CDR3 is TGCGCCAGCAGCTTGGGTCCTGCCGGGGGCAATCAGCCCCAGCATTTT. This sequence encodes CASSLGPAGGNQPQHF.

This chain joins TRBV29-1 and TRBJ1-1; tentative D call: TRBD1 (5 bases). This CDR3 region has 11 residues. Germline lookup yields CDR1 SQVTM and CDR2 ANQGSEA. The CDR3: CAGGRGTEAFF. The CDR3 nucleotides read TGCGCCGGGGGTCGGGGCACTGAAGCTTTCTTT.

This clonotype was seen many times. CDR3 nucleotides: TGCGCCAGCAGCCAAAAGTACGGGACTAGCGGGAGTGGGACCTACAATGAGCAGTTCTTC. It yields the protein CASSQKYGTSGSGTYNEQFF. This chain links TRBV5-1 with TRBJ2-1, with 14 bases identical to TRBD2. This CDR3 comprises 20 residues. The J segment lost 2 bases and the V segment lost 4 bases, leaving 14 bases of the junction unmatched. The V gene's germline CDR1 is SGHRS and CDR2 YFSETQ.

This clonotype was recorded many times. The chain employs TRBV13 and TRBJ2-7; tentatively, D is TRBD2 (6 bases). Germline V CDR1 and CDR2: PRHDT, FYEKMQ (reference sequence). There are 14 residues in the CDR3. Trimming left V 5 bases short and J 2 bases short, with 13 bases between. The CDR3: CASSPLRDAYEQYF. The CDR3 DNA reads TGTGCCAGCAGCCCTCTGCGGGACGCCTACGAGCAGTACTTC.

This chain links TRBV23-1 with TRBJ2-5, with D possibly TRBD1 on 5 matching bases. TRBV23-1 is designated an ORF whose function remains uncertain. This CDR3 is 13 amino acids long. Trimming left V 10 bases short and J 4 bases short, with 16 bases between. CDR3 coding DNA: TGCGCCACATCAGGGATTCGAGGAGAGACCCAGTACTTC. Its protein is CATSGIRGETQYF.

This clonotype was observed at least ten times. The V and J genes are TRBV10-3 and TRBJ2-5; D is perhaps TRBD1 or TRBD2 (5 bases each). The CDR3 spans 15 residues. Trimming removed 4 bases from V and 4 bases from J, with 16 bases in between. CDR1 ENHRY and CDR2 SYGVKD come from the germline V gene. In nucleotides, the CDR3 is TGTGCCATCAGTGGTTATAGAGGGGCTGGAGAGACCCAGTACTTC. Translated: CAISGYRGAGETQYF.